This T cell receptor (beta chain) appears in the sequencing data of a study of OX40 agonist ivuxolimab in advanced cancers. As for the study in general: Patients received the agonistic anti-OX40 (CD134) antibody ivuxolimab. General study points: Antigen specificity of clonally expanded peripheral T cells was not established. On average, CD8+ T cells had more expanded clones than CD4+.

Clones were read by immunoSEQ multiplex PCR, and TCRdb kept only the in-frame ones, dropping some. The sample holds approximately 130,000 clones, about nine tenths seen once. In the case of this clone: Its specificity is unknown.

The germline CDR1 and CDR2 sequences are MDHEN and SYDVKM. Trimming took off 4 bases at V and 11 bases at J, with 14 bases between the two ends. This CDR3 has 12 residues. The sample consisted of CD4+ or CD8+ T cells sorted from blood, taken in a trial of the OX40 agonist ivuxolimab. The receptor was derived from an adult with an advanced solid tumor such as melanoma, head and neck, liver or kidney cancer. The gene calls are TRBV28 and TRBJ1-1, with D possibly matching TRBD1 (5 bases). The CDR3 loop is CASSYRSLFAFF. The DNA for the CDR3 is TGTGCCAGCAGTTACAGGTCCTTGTTTGCTTTCTTT.